The 26 T cell receptor beta chains presented below share a single source sample, sequenced in a study of shared clonotypes between healthy human individuals. This table comes from immunoSEQ multiplex PCR, and its TCRdb copy is limited to in-frame clones, with some not included. The sample shows approximately 2.1 million clones, approximately 93% of them seen only once. The sample consisted of naive CD4+ T cells from PBMCs. Subset meaning: CD45RA+ positively selected. These receptors all come from a man between 18 and 35 years old in good health. Some clones in this sample may be carry-over from other donors' samples.

This chain links TRBV5-6 with TRBJ2-3; D gene uncertain. CDR1 is SGHDT and CDR2 is YYEEEE in the germline V gene. V was cut by 6 bases and J by 2 bases, with 10 bases left in between. The CDR3 has 13 amino acids. CDR3 region: CASTQMHTDTQYF. DNA of the CDR3: TGTGCCAGCACCCAGATGCACACAGATACGCAGTATTTT.

The chain combines TRBV27 with TRBJ2-4; the D is unclear. Trimming pared 6 bases from V and 0 bases from J, leaving 9 bases between. Looked up from germline, CDR1 is MNHEY and CDR2 is SMNVEV (reference sequence). The CDR3 spans 14 residues. CDR3 sequence: CASSPNLAKNIQYF. DNA for the CDR3: TGTGCCAGCAGCCCCAACTTAGCCAAAAACATTCAGTACTTC.

This clone was observed once. This chain connects TRBV7-3 to TRBJ1-3; no clear D gene. Germline V lookup: CDR1 SGHTA, CDR2 FQGTGA. This CDR3 has 15 residues. V shed 2 bases and J shed 0 bases, with 8 bases lying between them. CDR3: CASSLEGNSGNTIYF. CDR3 bases: TGTGCCAGCAGCTTAGAAGGGAACTCTGGAAACACCATATATTTT.

The rearrangement joins TRBV10-3 to TRBJ1-3; D not certain. Germline CDR1 and CDR2: ENHRY and SYGVKD. V was shortened by 3 bases and J by 0 bases, with 18 bases between the two germline ends. CDR3 length: 18 amino acids. The CDR3 region has the DNA TGTGCCATCAGTGAATGGGGTGGCTCCCGTATCTCTGGAAACACCATATATTTT. It is translated as CAISEWGGSRISGNTIYF.

The rearrangement joins TRBV6-1 to TRBJ1-2; D is undetermined. The CDR3 is 14 amino acids. Germline V gene lookup returns CDR1 MNHNS and CDR2 SASEGT. Deletions cut 2 bases from V and 3 bases from J, with 10 bases between. The CDR3 is CASSETGNDYGYTF. CDR3 bases: TGTGCCAGCAGTGAAACCGGAAACGACTATGGCTACACCTTC.

This chain links TRBV15 with TRBJ1-2; 9 bases align to TRBD1. Germline trimming cut 5 bases from V and 8 bases from J; bases unmatched to any gene: 6. CDR3 length: 13 amino acids. Per the germline V gene, CDR1 is LNHNV and CDR2 is YYDKDF (reference sequence). The DNA for the CDR3 is TGTGCCACCAGCCGGCTCGGACAGGGGGGCTACACCTTC. It yields the protein CATSRLGQGGYTF.

The J gene is TRBJ2-5, the V gene TRBV30, with D possibly being TRBD2 (5 bases). The J call is uncertain, as TRBJ2-7 better fits the DNA end. CDR1 and CDR2 from the germline V gene are GTSNPN and SVGIG (reference sequence). The CDR3 spans 15 residues. CDR3 DNA sequence: TGTGCCTGGAGTGGGGCCCATAGCGCCGCCTACGAGCAGTACTTC. It specifies CAWSGAHSAAYEQYF.

V and J are TRBV28 and TRBJ2-7; TRBD2 matches 13 bases. The germline V gene has CDR1 MDHEN and CDR2 SYDVKM. The V segment lost 5 bases and the J segment 0 bases; nucleotides outside the gene matches: 19. The CDR3 sequence is 21 residues long. The CDR3 coding sequence is TGTGCCAGCAGTCCGCTGGGATTGTCCCGACTAGCGGGAGGCCACTCCTACGAGCAGTACTTC. This encodes CASSPLGLSRLAGGHSYEQYF.

DNA for the CDR3: TGTGCCAGCAGTGCCGTAGCGGGAGGGCTCACAGATACGCAGTATTTT. Translating it yields CASSAVAGGLTDTQYF. This chain joins TRBV6-1 and TRBJ2-3; 11 bases agree with TRBD2. V lost 4 bases, J lost 2 bases, and 5 bases stayed unmatched. The CDR3 totals 16 residues. The germline gives CDR1 MNHNS, CDR2 SASEGT.

The chain links TRBV7-9 to TRBJ1-2; 9 bases match TRBD1. The CDR3 covers 16 residues. Losses at the gene ends were 5 bases for V and 0 bases for J; bases not matched to a gene: 7. The germline CDR1 and CDR2 sequences are SEHNR and FQNEAQ (reference sequence). The CDR3 loop reads CASSLTGGASNYGYTF. CDR3 DNA sequence: TGTGCCAGCAGCCTAACAGGGGGCGCCTCTAACTATGGCTACACCTTC.

V gene TRBV5-5 combines with J gene TRBJ2-7; D unclear. The CDR3 covers 13 residues. V lost 6 bases and J lost 3, with 13 bases in between. Per germline, CDR1 SGHKS and CDR2 YYEKEE (reference sequence). The DNA for the CDR3 is TGTGCCAGCACCCCCCGGAATGACTACGAGCAGTACTTC. Its translation: CASTPRNDYEQYF.

This sequence joins TRBV5-4 and TRBJ2-1, with a weak D call TRBD2 (6 bases). Germline CDR1 SGHNT, CDR2 YYREEE (reference sequence). The ends were cut back, 2 bases at V and 2 bases at J, with 11 bases in the middle. The CDR3 is 15 amino acids. In nucleotides, the CDR3 is TGTGCCAGCAGCTTATCTAGCGCCGCCTACAATGAGCAGTTCTTC. It specifies CASSLSSAAYNEQFF.

This chain connects TRBV7-7 to TRBJ2-7; weak D call: TRBD2 (6 bases). Trimming took off 5 bases at V and 7 bases at J, with 15 bases between the two ends. This CDR3 comprises 13 residues. Germline values: CDR1 SSHAT, CDR2 FNYEAQ (reference sequence). Here the CDR3 DNA reads TGTGCCAGCAGCCCTGTGGTGGCGGGGGAGCAGTACTTC. Its translation is CASSPVVAGEQYF.

The V gene is TRBV14, the J gene TRBJ2-1; no definite D call. The length of the CDR3 is 12 residues. Germline CDR1 is SGHDN and CDR2 is FVKESK. Trimming stripped 3 bases from V and 9 bases from J, with 9 bases between. In nucleotides, the CDR3 is TGTGCCAGCAGCCAGCTAATAAGTGAGCAGTTCTTC. Translating it yields CASSQLISEQFF.

The chain recombines TRBV7-8 with TRBJ2-7; D remains unclear. The V end lost 1 base, the J end lost 5 bases, and 12 bases lay between the germline ends. The CDR3 has 14 residues. Germline V gene sequence: CDR1 SGHVS, CDR2 FQNEAQ. Here the CDR3 reads CASSLEGGGDEQYF. The CDR3 DNA reads as TGTGCCAGCAGCTTAGAGGGCGGTGGGGACGAGCAGTACTTC.

This clone was recorded once. The genes are TRBV6-1 and TRBJ1-5; a possible D gene is TRBD1 (6 bases). CDR3 length: 14 residues. CDR1 MNHNS and CDR2 SASEGT come from the germline V gene. Trimming stripped 1 base from V and 7 bases from J, with 11 bases between. The CDR3 DNA follows: TGTGCCAGCAGTGAAGGTCAGGGGCACCAGCCCCAGCATTTT. Protein sequence: CASSEGQGHQPQHF.

The rearrangement links TRBV5-1 to TRBJ2-2; TRBD1 matches at 7 bases. The CDR3 has 14 amino acids. Per the germline V gene, CDR1 is SGHRS and CDR2 is YFSETQ. The J segment lost 7 bases and the V segment lost 4 bases, leaving 7 bases of the junction unmatched. The CDR3 coding sequence is TGCGCCAGCAGCCCCCAGACAGGGAACGGGGAGCTGTTTTTT. This encodes CASSPQTGNGELFF.

The DNA for the CDR3 is TGTGCCAGCAGTCCCGGCCACGGGAGGGCCTACAATGAGCAGTTCTTC. The encoded protein is CASSPGHGRAYNEQFF. This chain uses TRBV27 with TRBJ2-1; 8 nucleotides agree with TRBD2. Germline V lookup: CDR1 MNHEY, CDR2 SMNVEV (reference sequence). J was trimmed by 2 bases and V by 5 bases; bases with no gene match: 8. The CDR3 has 16 amino acids.

This chain joins TRBV7-6 and TRBJ2-7; D might be TRBD1 (6 bases). The V and J ends lost 1 base and 0 bases respectively, with 10 bases between them. Germline assignment: CDR1 SGHVS and CDR2 FNYEAQ. CDR3 length: 15 residues. The CDR3 sequence is CASSLVTGGSYEQYF. CDR3 DNA sequence: TGTGCCAGCAGCTTAGTGACAGGTGGCTCCTACGAGCAGTACTTC. Full variable domain (missing parts from reference TRBV7-6 and TRBJ2-7): GAGVSQSPRYKVTKRGQDVALRCDPISGHVSLYWYRQALGQGPEFLTYFNYEAQQDKSGLPNDRFSAERPEGSISTLTIQRTEQRDSAMYRCASSLVTGGSYEQYFGPGTRLTVT.

About this clone: Other DNA sequences in this sample translate to the same CDR3. The chain is built from TRBV6-6 and TRBJ2-1, with D perhaps TRBD2 (6 bases). The CDR3 contains 11 residues. Looked up from germline, CDR1 is MNHNY and CDR2 is SVGAGI (reference sequence). V dropped 8 bases and J dropped 5 bases, with 7 bases sitting between them. The CDR3 DNA reads as TGTGCCAGCCGGGGGAACAATGAGCAGTTCTTC. Its protein is CASRGNNEQFF.

This clone has only one observation. V and J are TRBV4-3 and TRBJ2-1; D uncertain. This CDR3 has 16 amino acids. Germline-derived CDR1 and CDR2 are LGHNA and YSLEER. The V end was cut by 1 base, the J end by 1 base, with 11 bases between. CDR3 protein: CASSQAVSSSYNEQFF. CDR3 bases: TGCGCCAGCAGCCAAGCCGTTAGTAGTTCCTACAATGAGCAGTTCTTC.

CDR3 coding DNA: TGTGCCAGCAGCCCCGACAGGGACGGAGAGACCCAGTACTTC. Translation gives CASSPDRDGETQYF. This sequence joins TRBV5-4 and TRBJ2-5, with TRBD1 matching 7 bases. Germline loops: CDR1 SGHNT, CDR2 YYREEE (reference sequence). This CDR3 has 14 amino acids. The J segment lost 4 bases and the V segment lost 4 bases, leaving 7 bases of the junction unmatched.

This sequence joins TRBV28 and TRBJ1-2; D remains unclear. The CDR3 has 13 amino acids. Germline assignment: CDR1 MDHEN and CDR2 SYDVKM. The V gene lost 2 bases and the J gene lost 8 bases, with 12 bases spanning the gap. CDR3 sequence (DNA): TGTGCCAGCAGTTTACAAAGGGATGACGGCTACACCTTC. This translates into CASSLQRDDGYTF.

This sequence joins TRBV12-5 and TRBJ1-2; D uncertain. V was trimmed by 3 bases and J by 2 bases, leaving 7 bases between them. The CDR3 has 13 residues. Germline V gene sequence: CDR1 LGHNT, CDR2 FRNRAP. Here the CDR3 DNA reads TGTGCTAGTGGTTTTGGGGAGAACTATGGCTACACCTTC. As protein: CASGFGENYGYTF.

The chain links TRBV2 to TRBJ2-1; 13 bases line up with TRBD2. Germline lookup yields CDR1 SNHLY and CDR2 FYNNEI. The trim removed 9 bases at V and 9 bases at J, leaving 17 bases unmatched. This CDR3 has 17 amino acids. CDR3 loop: CARARGFRTSGRGEQFF. The CDR3 nucleotides are TGTGCCAGGGCCAGGGGGTTTAGGACTAGCGGGAGAGGTGAGCAGTTCTTC.

The V gene is TRBV15, the J gene TRBJ2-3, with TRBD2 matching 7 bases. The CDR3 loop spans 16 amino acids. Germline assignment: CDR1 LNHNV and CDR2 YYDKDF (reference sequence). After removal of 5 bases from V and 2 bases from J, the junction contained 10 bases not matched to a gene. The CDR3 spells CATSPRGDSPTDTQYF. CDR3 DNA: TGTGCCACCAGCCCCCGGGGGGATTCGCCCACAGATACGCAGTATTTT.